The T cell receptor (beta chain) described here comes from a study of cytomegalovirus exposure and HLA in healthy donors. For this clone: Its target is unknown.

Study outcomes and limitations: Within an earlier analysis, most TCR beta V segments proved productive either about 87% or about 30% of the time.

Germline values: CDR1 LGHNA, CDR2 YSLEER. V lost 0 bases to trimming and J lost 5 bases, with 16 bases between them. This CDR3 spans 17 amino acids. Vbeta (60) and Jbeta (13) primers were used in the PCR. The method was immunoSEQ multiplex PCR; TCRdb's version includes in-frame clones alone and lacks a portion of them. The table lists about 130,000 clones, less than 80% of them singletons. The source of this sequence is a woman aged 45-65 years in good health and CMV-seronegative. Sequenced sample: PBMCs. V gene TRBV4-3 combines with J gene TRBJ1-4; D is perhaps TRBD1 (5 bases). The CDR3 sequence is CASSQDGWGGENEKLFF. The CDR3 DNA sequence: TGCGCCAGCAGCCAAGATGGATGGGGGGGAGAAAATGAAAAACTGTTTTTT.